Following are 29 T cell receptor beta chains from one sample sequenced in a study of blood T cells in healthy people across ages. Then a second PCR, running roughly 6 to 11 cycles, was carried out with a sample-barcoded 5' primer and a J-beta primer mix. Using its own MiXCR run on the 5' RACE reads, TCRdb lists one record per CDR3 protein. The sample holds hundreds of thousands of distinct CDR3 sequences, roughly three fifths seen once. Sample: blood. Receptors were obtained from a man aged 40-55 years in good health.

This chain connects TRBV7-9 to TRBJ2-5; D is possibly TRBD1 or TRBD2 (5 bases each). The germline V gene has CDR1 SEHNR and CDR2 FQNEAQ (reference sequence). V lost 3 bases and J 5 bases, leaving 16 bases between the germline ends. This CDR3 contains 15 residues. For the CDR3, the DNA is TGTGCCAGCAGCTTTCCCCAGGGAGCTGGGGAGACCCAGTACTTC. It translates to CASSFPQGAGETQYF.

V is TRBV20-1 and J is TRBJ2-3; D gene unclear. Trimming stripped 3 bases from V and 6 bases from J, with 13 bases between. Germline CDR1 is DFQATT and CDR2 is SNEGSKA (reference sequence). There are 13 residues in the CDR3. CDR3 sequence: CSARGSTADTQYF. The CDR3 DNA reads as TGCAGTGCTAGGGGCTCAACCGCGGATACGCAGTATTTT.

Written as DNA, the CDR3 is TGTGCCACCAGTGACCCCGGGATCTCGCGCACCGGGGAGCTGTTTTTT. Its translation is CATSDPGISRTGELFF. J is TRBJ2-2 and V is TRBV24-1; a possible D gene is TRBD2 (5 bases). With 4 bases removed from V and 4 bases from J, the gap between germline ends came to 15 bases. The CDR3 sequence is 16 residues long. Germline CDR1 and CDR2: KGHDR and SFDVKD.

This clonotype was recorded a few times. The chain links TRBV24-1 to TRBJ2-7; a weak D match, TRBD1 (6 bases). CDR3 length: 16 residues. The V gene's germline CDR1 is KGHDR and CDR2 SFDVKD. With 3 bases removed from V and 5 bases from J, the gap between germline ends came to 19 bases. The CDR3 coding sequence is TGTGCCACCAGTGATACCCCTGGCAGGGGAACGGACGAGCAGTACTTC. Protein: CATSDTPGRGTDEQYF.

The chain joins TRBV29-1 to TRBJ1-1; 8 nucleotides align to TRBD1. Trimming removed 8 bases from V and 1 base from J; junction bases left unmatched: 12. Germline values: CDR1 SQVTM, CDR2 ANQGSEA. The CDR3 totals 15 residues. In DNA form, the CDR3 reads TGCAGCCCTCTGGGTCCCGGGACAGGGAACACTGAAGCTTTCTTT. This gives the protein CSPLGPGTGNTEAFF.

The V call is TRBV4-3, the J call TRBJ1-1; a possible D gene is TRBD1 (5 bases). The V and J ends lost 0 bases and 7 bases respectively, with 9 bases between them. The germline V gene has CDR1 LGHNA and CDR2 YSLEER. The CDR3 is 13 amino acids. The CDR3, as DNA: TGCGCCAGCAGCCAAGACATGGACAATGAAGCTTTCTTT. Amino acids: CASSQDMDNEAFF.

The chain recombines TRBV28 with TRBJ2-1; D uncertain. Trimming pared 7 bases from V and 6 bases from J, leaving 13 bases between. Per the germline V gene, CDR1 is MDHEN and CDR2 is SYDVKM. The CDR3 length is 13 residues. In nucleotides, the CDR3 is TGTGCCAGCACCCTGGGTAAAGTCAATGAGCAGTTCTTC. Residues: CASTLGKVNEQFF.

The chain employs TRBV29-1 and TRBJ1-4; D might be TRBD1 (6 bases). The CDR3 covers 14 residues. The germline V gene encodes CDR1 SQVTM and CDR2 ANQGSEA. Deletions cut 2 bases from V and 3 bases from J, with 10 bases between. CDR3 amino acids: CSVEIQGSNEKLFF. CDR3 bases: TGCAGCGTTGAAATACAGGGTTCTAATGAAAAACTGTTTTTT. The whole variable domain, filled in from reference TRBV29-1 and TRBJ1-4, reads SAVISQKPSRDICQRGTSLTIQCQVDSQVTMMFWYRQQPGQSLTLIATANQGSEATYESGFVIDKFPISRPNLTFSTLTVSNMSPEDSSIYLCSVEIQGSNEKLFFGSGTQLSVL.

The rearrangement joins TRBV5-1 to TRBJ1-1; D may be TRBD1 (6 bases). Germline-derived CDR1 and CDR2 are SGHRS and YFSETQ. There are 14 residues in the CDR3. Trimming cost V 2 bases and J 4 bases, with 12 bases left between them. The CDR3 coding sequence is TGCGCCAGCAGCTTTGTGGAAGGGGGCACTGAAGCTTTCTTT. It encodes CASSFVEGGTEAFF.

J is TRBJ2-5 and V is TRBV6-6; possibly TRBD2 for D (6 bases). This CDR3 comprises 13 residues. Germline loops: CDR1 MNHNY, CDR2 SVGAGI (reference sequence). V dropped 6 bases and J dropped 5 bases, with 13 bases sitting between them. CDR3 DNA: TGTGCCAGCAGGAGGAGGGAGACCGAGACCCAGTACTTC. Encoded protein: CASRRRETETQYF.

This chain links TRBV5-1 with TRBJ1-1, with TRBD1 identical over 7 bases. Trimming at V came to 3 bases and at J to 4 bases, leaving 6 bases not matched to a gene. This CDR3 has 14 residues. Per the germline V gene, CDR1 is SGHRS and CDR2 is YFSETQ. The CDR3: CASSSRGPGTEAFF. CDR3 nucleotides: TGCGCCAGCAGCTCGAGGGGGCCGGGCACTGAAGCTTTCTTT. The full variable domain, completed using reference TRBV5-1 and TRBJ1-1, is KAGVTQTPRYLIKTRGQQVTLSCSPISGHRSVSWYQQTPGQGLQFLFEYFSETQRNKGNFPGRFSGRQFSNSRSEMNVSTLELGDSALYLCASSSRGPGTEAFFGQGTRLTVV.

This chain joins TRBV11-3 and TRBJ2-1; no clear D gene. CDR1 is SGHNT, CDR2 YENEEA, per germline. The CDR3 is 14 residues long. V shed 0 bases and J shed 8 bases, with 11 bases lying between them. The CDR3 sequence is CASSLEAKGYEQFF. In DNA form, the CDR3 reads TGTGCCAGCAGCTTAGAGGCCAAAGGTTATGAGCAGTTCTTC.

The chain joins TRBV5-5 to TRBJ1-5, with 8 positions matching TRBD1. With V trimmed by 4 bases and J by 6 bases, 6 bases remained unmatched. Germline-derived CDR1 and CDR2 are SGHKS and YYEKEE (reference sequence). CDR3 length: 14 amino acids. The CDR3 nucleotides are TGTGCCAGCAGCCCCCGCAGGGGGCTTCAGCCCCAGCATTTT. Its translation: CASSPRRGLQPQHF. Full variable domain (missing parts from reference TRBV5-5 and TRBJ1-5): DAGVTQSPTHLIKTRGQQVTLRCSPISGHKSVSWYQQVLGQGPQFIFQYYEKEERGRGNFPDRFSARQFPNYSSELNVNALLLGDSALYLCASSPRRGLQPQHFGDGTRLSIL.

The rearrangement joins TRBV4-2 to TRBJ2-4; TRBD2 matches at 8 bases. The J call may be in error: the DNA end matches TRBJ2-5 better. This CDR3 region has 15 residues. Germline values: CDR1 LGHNA, CDR2 YNFKEQ. This chain's CDR3 is CASSQEAGGDETQYF. The DNA of the CDR3 is TGTGCCAGCAGCCAAGAGGCGGGGGGCGATGAGACCCAGTACTTC.

The gene calls are TRBV3-1 and TRBJ2-7; maybe TRBD1 (6 bases). The ends were cut back, 0 bases at V and 2 bases at J, with 14 bases in the middle. The CDR3 loop spans 16 amino acids. Germline lookup yields CDR1 LGHDT and CDR2 YNNKEL (reference sequence). CDR3 amino acids: CASSQEIGGITYEQYF. Here the CDR3 DNA reads TGTGCCAGCAGCCAAGAAATAGGGGGTATTACCTACGAGCAGTACTTC.

V gene TRBV7-2 combines with J gene TRBJ2-1; D ambiguous. Between the trimmed V and J ends, which lost 5 bases and 4 bases, there was a span of 15 bases. Germline V gene data show CDR1 as SGHTA and CDR2 as FQGNSA. The CDR3 runs 15 residues. The CDR3 here is CASSPIYDSYNEQFF. CDR3 nucleotide sequence: TGTGCCAGCAGCCCTATCTATGACTCATACAATGAGCAGTTCTTC.

The chain links TRBV11-3 to TRBJ2-5; tentative D call: TRBD1 (6 bases). The germline V and J ends were trimmed by 1 base and 3 bases, with 12 bases remaining between them. The CDR3 is 15 residues long. Germline V gives CDR1 SGHNT, CDR2 YENEEA. The CDR3 nucleotides are TGTGCCAGCAGCTTAGCGACAGGAACCAAAGAGACCCAGTACTTC. Translated: CASSLATGTKETQYF.

J is TRBJ1-1 and V is TRBV6-5; 9 bases are shared with TRBD1. Germline V CDR1 and CDR2: MNHEY, SVGAGI. Trimming removed 0 bases from V and 8 bases from J; junction bases left unmatched: 4. This CDR3 is built from 14 residues. Here the CDR3 reads CASSYSNRGREAFF. For the CDR3, the DNA is TGTGCCAGCAGTTACTCGAACAGGGGGCGCGAAGCTTTCTTT.

J is TRBJ2-1 and V is TRBV2, with D unresolved. V lost 5 bases and J lost 6, with 14 bases in between. CDR3 length equals 14 residues. Germline assignment: CDR1 SNHLY and CDR2 FYNNEI. The CDR3 DNA reads as TGTGCCAGCAGTTGGAGTTGGGTCCGCAATGAGCAGTTCTTC. This gives the protein CASSWSWVRNEQFF.

The V call is TRBV27, the J call TRBJ2-1; D may match TRBD1 or TRBD2 (5 bases each). This CDR3 has 13 residues. Germline V CDR1 and CDR2: MNHEY, SMNVEV (reference sequence). The V gene lost 5 bases and the J gene lost 5 bases, with 10 bases spanning the gap. The CDR3, as DNA: TGTGCCAGCAGTGTTCCGGGACACAATGAGCAGTTCTTC. This sequence encodes CASSVPGHNEQFF.

This chain joins TRBV7-2 and TRBJ2-5, with D maybe TRBD1 (6 bases). Germline loops: CDR1 SGHTA, CDR2 FQGNSA. The CDR3 has 14 amino acids. Trimming took off 7 bases at V and 11 bases at J, with 23 bases between the two ends. CDR3 amino acids: CASKDSSNYNEQYF. The CDR3 nucleotides are TGTGCCAGCAAGGACAGTAGTAACTACAATGAGCAGTACTTC.

The chain has TRBV19 and TRBJ1-4; a weak D match, TRBD1 (6 bases). The germline V gene has CDR1 LNHDA and CDR2 SQIVND (reference sequence). V shed 5 bases and J shed 3 bases, with 13 bases lying between them. This CDR3 comprises 15 residues. CDR3 nucleotide sequence: TGTGCCAGTAGTCATTCCAGGGGACCTAATGAAAAACTGTTTTTT. This encodes CASSHSRGPNEKLFF.

The CDR3 nucleotides are TGTGCCAGCAGGGGACTAGCGGGAGTTTTAGAGACCCAGTACTTC. Its protein is CASRGLAGVLETQYF. V gene TRBV7-2 combines with J gene TRBJ2-5, with TRBD2 matching 14 bases. Germline CDR1 SGHTA, CDR2 FQGNSA. This CDR3 has 15 residues. V lost 6 bases, J lost 4 bases, and 4 bases stayed unmatched.

This chain connects TRBV9 to TRBJ2-5; D gene unclear. The V gene lost 0 bases and the J gene lost 0 bases, with 6 bases spanning the gap. Germline V CDR1 and CDR2: SGDLS, YYNGEE. The CDR3 is 14 amino acids. For the CDR3, the DNA is TGTGCCAGCAGCGTAGCAGGAGACCAAGAGACCCAGTACTTC. This sequence encodes CASSVAGDQETQYF.

V usage is TRBV6-5 and J usage is TRBJ2-5; D may be TRBD2 (5 bases). The CDR3 loop spans 14 amino acids. The germline CDR1 and CDR2 sequences are MNHEY and SVGAGI. The ends were cut back, 0 bases at V and 5 bases at J, with 10 bases in the middle. This CDR3 reads CASSYSWRGETQYF. CDR3 nucleotides: TGTGCCAGCAGTTACTCCTGGCGAGGGGAGACCCAGTACTTC.

This sequence joins TRBV6-2 or TRBV6-3 and TRBJ2-5; TRBD2 is a possible D gene (5 bases). Trimming removed 6 bases at V and 11 bases at J, with 10 bases between. The CDR3 is 10 amino acids. CDR1 and CDR2 (germline): MNHEY, SVGEGT. The CDR3 spells CASSAGDQYF. CDR3 DNA: TGTGCCAGCAGCGCGGGTGATCAGTACTTC.

The rearrangement joins TRBV7-3 to TRBJ2-1; D possibly corresponds to TRBD1 (6 bases). Germline values: CDR1 SGHTA, CDR2 FQGTGA. V lost 3 bases to trimming and J lost 8 bases, with 14 bases between them. This CDR3 has 14 amino acids. This chain's CDR3 is CASSFQGTGDEQFF. CDR3 bases: TGTGCCAGCAGCTTCCAGGGGACGGGCGATGAGCAGTTCTTC.

The CDR3 loop is CASSARQGANSPLHF. CDR3 sequence (DNA): TGTGCCAGCAGCGCGAGACAGGGGGCCAATTCACCCCTCCACTTT. This chain joins TRBV7-9 and TRBJ1-6; 10 nucleotides match TRBD1. The V and J ends lost 5 bases and 7 bases, in that order; junction bases with no gene match: 5. CDR3 size: 15 residues. Germline V gives CDR1 SEHNR, CDR2 FQNEAQ (reference sequence). Full variable domain (outside the CDR3, taken from reference TRBV7-9 and TRBJ1-6): DTGVSQNPRHKITKRGQNVTFRCDPISEHNRLYWYRQTLGQGPEFLTYFQNEAQLEKSRLLSDRFSAERPKGSFSTLEIQRTEQGDSAMYLCASSARQGANSPLHFGNGTRLTVT.

This clonotype was observed a handful of times. The chain links TRBV18 to TRBJ1-5, with 10 bases matching TRBD1. This CDR3 contains 16 residues. The germline V gene has CDR1 KGHSH and CDR2 LQKENI. The trim removed 3 bases at V and 6 bases at J, leaving 8 bases unmatched. CDR3 coding DNA: TGTGCCAGCTCACCCATCGGACAGGGGGGGATTCAGCCCCAGCATTTT. Its protein product is CASSPIGQGGIQPQHF.